These 2 T cell receptor beta chains came from one sample sequenced in a study of blood T cells in healthy people across ages (dated by TCRdb to about 2015). The library was built by means of 5' RACE. The sequencing machine was an Illumina HiSeq 2500. A second PCR of roughly 7 to 12 cycles was run with a J-beta primer mix and a sample-barcoded 5' primer. TCRdb redid the processing of the public reads, applying fastp at Q25 and MiXCR, and retained in-frame beta chains. Duplicate CDR3 protein sequences are folded into a single record with the most common DNA and genes. The sample table contains about 400,000 distinct CDR3 sequences; only one count was recorded for over 45% of them. The ten biggest clones cover roughly 51% of the sample. The sample consisted of blood. The receptors were sampled from a man aged 55 to 70 in good health.

CDR3 bases: TGTGCCAGCAACCGGTCCGGACCCGAGGCCCAGTACTTC. It is translated as CASNRSGPEAQYF. The rearrangement joins TRBV6-2 or TRBV6-3 to TRBJ2-5; D remains unclear. Germline V gene sequence: CDR1 MNHEY, CDR2 SVGEGT. V lost 7 bases and J lost 9, with 18 bases in between. This CDR3 is built from 13 residues.

V is TRBV29-1 and J is TRBJ2-1; D ambiguous. Germline-derived CDR1 and CDR2 are SQVTM and ANQGSEA. This CDR3 spans 10 amino acids. Trimming stripped 6 bases from V and 9 bases from J, with 9 bases between. As DNA, the CDR3 is TGCAGCGTCAAAGGTGTTGAGCAGTTCTTC. This encodes CSVKGVEQFF.